The present entry profiles one TCR beta chain with its context. The antigen is undetermined. These data belong to a study of T-cell memory formation after mild COVID-19. Across the whole study: Across donors, TCR clusters were largely donor specific. Findings and limits, study-wide: A second wave expanding day 15 to 37 was CD4+-biased; contracting clones were balanced.

Looked up from germline, CDR1 is DFQATT and CDR2 is SNEGSKA (reference sequence). This CDR3 has 12 residues. V shed 7 bases and J shed 1 base, with 10 bases lying between them. Constant-segment primers served in 5'RACE that generated TCR alpha and TCR beta cDNA libraries bearing sample barcodes and UMIs. TCRdb re-analysed the 5' RACE reads in MiXCR, keeping a single row per CDR3 protein. Of around 420,000 distinct CDR3 sequences in the sample, approximately 25% were seen once. V gene TRBV20-1 combines with J gene TRBJ1-2; D not certain. The sample consisted of PBMCs or a T cell subset sorted from them (not recorded which). This sequence originates from an adult woman who had mild COVID-19 (a few samples of this study predate the infection). Cell type and time point are not known. Here the CDR3 reads CSVPQDNYGYTF. The CDR3 region has the DNA TGCAGTGTCCCTCAGGATAACTATGGCTACACCTTC.